This T cell receptor beta chain came from a study of blood T cells in healthy people across ages. PCR was performed a second time for about 7 to 12 cycles using a sample-barcoded 5' primer and a J-beta primer mix. One entry per CDR3 protein results from TCRdb running MiXCR on the 5' RACE reads. The sample consists of approximately 2,000,000 distinct CDR3 sequences, about two fifths of them appearing once. The receptor comes from a human donor in good health. Source material: blood.

The CDR3 DNA reads as TGTGCCAGCAGTTTAGACCAGGGGCGAAGCACAGATACGCAGTATTTT. Its translation: CASSLDQGRSTDTQYF. V is TRBV6-5 and J is TRBJ2-3, with a tentative D call TRBD1 (6 bases). V was clipped by 4 bases and J by 0 bases, with 14 bases between them. Germline loops: CDR1 MNHEY, CDR2 SVGAGI. The CDR3 contains 16 residues.